This T cell receptor beta chain was captured in a study of blood T cell repertoires in COVID-19. The method was immunoSEQ multiplex PCR; TCRdb's version includes in-frame clones alone and lacks a portion of them. Found here are a few hundred thousand clones, approximately 85% of them singletons; the top ten hold 1.9%. J was trimmed by 5 bases and V by 4 bases; bases with no gene match: 10. This CDR3 contains 16 residues. Germline V CDR1 and CDR2: SGHAT, FQNNGV. Sequences were obtained from PBMCs or T cells enriched from blood (not recorded which). The origin of this receptor is a woman between 45 and 60 years old who had recovered from COVID-19. The chain carries TRBV11-2 and TRBJ2-4; 8 bases fit TRBD2. CDR3 loop: CASSSPGGEGENIQYF. As DNA, the CDR3 is TGTGCCAGCAGCTCCCCCGGGGGGGAGGGGGAAAACATTCAGTACTTC.